This TCR beta chain came from a study of blood T cell repertoires in COVID-19. The V gene's germline CDR1 is LGHNA and CDR2 YNFKEQ. This CDR3 is 18 amino acids long. Germline trimming cut 4 bases from V and 6 bases from J; bases unmatched to any gene: 13. During active infection, Seattle patients enrolled and were then monitored through disease. Per the study methods: The assay estimated nucleated cells by amplifying reference gene primers. Some clones are missing from TCRdb's copy, which holds only in-frame ones; the method was immunoSEQ multiplex PCR. V, J and clone size are taken as reported in that table, and D and trimming were inferred from the DNA itself. Among 250,000 to 400,000 clones, 70% to 90% were seen once, and the ten largest hold 1.6%.

Sequencing was performed on peripheral blood. The chain combines TRBV4-2 with TRBJ2-3, with 13 nucleotides matching TRBD2. The TCR originated in a woman in her thirties with COVID-19, enrolled during active disease. CDR3 nucleotide sequence: TGTGCCAGCAGCCTAAATATACAAGGACTAGCGGGGGCGGATACGCAGTATTTT. Residues: CASSLNIQGLAGADTQYF.